This T cell receptor (beta chain) is from a study of CD8 T cells in Susac syndrome. To note about this clonotype: Its ends do not fully match the called genes, so a read error is possible.

High-throughput TCR beta sequencing covered peripheral CD8+ and CD4+ T cells. The multiple sclerosis control group was made up of treatment-naive patients with stable or active relapsing-remitting disease. TEMRA cells were enriched by FACS, and CD4+ and CD8+ T cells were negatively isolated. Reverse transcription used roughly 0.5 to 1 ug RNA and random hexamers. Amplification of TCR beta CDR3 was carried out by immunoSEQ multiplex PCR, which covered 54 Vbeta and 13 Jbeta segments. TCRdb used MiXCR to reprocess the immunoSEQ multiplex PCR reads, holding one entry per CDR3 protein. The table includes 71,000 or so distinct CDR3 sequences, under 96% detected once. This CDR3 is 16 amino acids long. Germline CDR1 is SGHNT and CDR2 is YENEEA.

The sequence was obtained from a human donor with multiple sclerosis. The chain combines TRBV11-3 with TRBJ2-3; 13 bases fit TRBD2. The source material was CD4+ T cells from PBMCs. DNA of the CDR3: TGTGCCAGCAGATTAGGACTAGCGGGGGACACAGATACGCAGTATTTT. It translates to CASRLGLAGDTDTQYF.